One sample yielded the 32 T cell receptor beta chains listed below, sequenced in a study of T cells in Graves' hyperthyroidism and ophthalmopathy. Amplified regions were TCR beta CDR3 sequences from RNA transcripts. Using the HTBI primer set, a first-round RT-PCR was run on the TCR CDR3. TCRdb used MiXCR to reprocess the multiplex PCR reads, holding one entry per CDR3 protein. The table includes 660,000 or so distinct CDR3 sequences, about 45% detected once. Sequenced input: peripheral blood or thyroid tissue (not recorded which). Receptors were obtained from an adult man with Graves' disease, either hyperthyroidism or ophthalmopathy (not recorded which).

The sample holds many counts of this clonotype. The chain joins TRBV20-1 to TRBJ2-5; D is ambiguous. Germline values: CDR1 DFQATT, CDR2 SNEGSKA (reference sequence). This CDR3 contains 10 residues. Trimming stripped 3 bases from V and 3 bases from J, with 2 bases between. This CDR3 is CSAREETQYF. CDR3 coding DNA: TGCAGTGCTAGGGAAGAGACCCAGTACTTC.

As to this clonotype: Mismatch with germline at one junction end may stem from a read error. The CDR3, as DNA: TGCGCCAGCAGCCAAGGACAGGGTGCAGTGTACGAGCAGTACTTC. It codes for CASSQGQGAVYEQYF. The rearrangement links TRBV11-2 to TRBJ2-7, with 8 positions matching TRBD1. CDR3 length equals 15 residues. The germline V gene encodes CDR1 SGHAT and CDR2 FQNNGV.

The gene calls are TRBV7-2 and TRBJ1-2; D not resolved. Germline V gene lookup returns CDR1 SGHTA and CDR2 FQGNSA. This CDR3 spans 14 amino acids. Trimming left V 4 bases short and J 2 bases short, with 11 bases between. The CDR3, as DNA: TGTGCCAGCAGCTACAATTCGGGGAACTATGGCTACACCTTC. The encoded protein is CASSYNSGNYGYTF. Using reference TRBV7-2 and TRBJ1-2 for the parts outside the CDR3, the full variable domain is GAGVSQSPSNKVTEKGKDVELRCDPISGHTALYWYRQSLGQGLEFLIYFQGNSAPDKSGLPSDRFSAERTGGSVSTLTIQRTQQEDSAVYLCASSYNSGNYGYTFGSGTRLTVV.

This clonotype was seen ten or more times. One base away lies a much larger clone, so this may be a sequencing read error. The rearrangement uses TRBV7-2 and TRBJ2-7, with D unclear. Per germline, CDR1 SGHTA and CDR2 FQGNSA. This CDR3 is 12 amino acids long. V was cut by 1 base and J by 3 bases, with 4 bases left in between. CDR3 in DNA: TGTGCCAGCAGCTTAGGGTACTACGAGCAGTACTTC. Protein product: CASSLGYYEQYF.

The rearrangement uses TRBV24-1 and TRBJ2-7; TRBD1 aligns across 8 bases. The CDR3 extends over 14 amino acids. Germline CDR1 KGHDR, CDR2 SFDVKD. V was clipped by 4 bases and J by 5 bases; unmatched bases: 6. The CDR3 DNA reads TGTGCCACCAGTGACCCGACAGGGGTCCACGAGCAGTACTTC. Translation: CATSDPTGVHEQYF.

The V call is TRBV19, the J call TRBJ1-6; D gene unclear. With 2 bases removed from V and 13 bases from J, the gap between germline ends came to 12 bases. Germline CDR1 reads LNHDA; CDR2 reads SQIVND (reference sequence). The CDR3 sequence is 13 residues long. In DNA form, the CDR3 reads TGTGCCAGTAGTATACAGGTCAATCAGCCCCTCCACTTT. Protein sequence: CASSIQVNQPLHF.

The table lists this clonotype with many counts. CDR3 region: CATSRGGTDYGYTF. The CDR3, as DNA: TGTGCCACCAGCAGAGGGGGGACAGATTATGGCTACACCTTC. The rearrangement joins TRBV15 to TRBJ1-2, with 7 nucleotides matching TRBD1. Trimming took 1 base from V and 5 from J; bases not matched to a gene: 4. Germline V gene data show CDR1 as LNHNV and CDR2 as YYDKDF (reference sequence). This CDR3 spans 14 amino acids.

The J gene is TRBJ2-2, the V gene TRBV5-8; 8 positions agree with TRBD1. The V gene's germline CDR1 is SGHTS and CDR2 YDEGEE. CDR3 length: 17 residues. J gave up 6 bases and V 0 bases, and 10 bases lay outside the gene matches. The CDR3 sequence is CASSLDGAGGLAGELFF. The CDR3 region has the DNA TGTGCCAGCAGCTTGGACGGGGCAGGGGGCTTAGCCGGGGAGCTGTTTTTT.

This clonotype was seen at least ten times. The chain has TRBV24-1 and TRBJ2-2; TRBD1 is a possible D gene (6 bases). CDR3 length equals 14 residues. V lost 3 bases and J lost 9, with 13 bases in between. Germline V lookup: CDR1 KGHDR, CDR2 SFDVKD. The CDR3 DNA follows: TGTGCCACCAGTGATGCGACAGGCATACGGGAGCTGTTTTTT. Its protein product is CATSDATGIRELFF.

This clonotype was recorded at least ten times. This chain uses TRBV29-1 with TRBJ1-1, with a tentative D call TRBD1 (6 bases). Trimming cost V 4 bases and J 3 bases, with 9 bases left between them. Germline V CDR1 and CDR2: SQVTM, ANQGSEA. The CDR3 covers 12 residues. CDR3 in DNA: TGCAGCGTTGCGAAGGGGGACACTGAAGCTTTCTTT. Translated, it gives CSVAKGDTEAFF.

This clonotype was found once. The CDR3 protein is CASSTPRDRRNSPLHF. The CDR3 DNA reads TGTGCCAGCAGTACCCCCCGGGACAGGAGGAATTCACCCCTCCACTTT. The rearrangement links TRBV6-4 to TRBJ1-6, with TRBD1 identical over 8 bases. V trimming: 5 bases; J trimming: 7 bases; junction bases outside the gene matches: 10. The CDR3 sequence is 16 residues long. Germline V gives CDR1 MRHNA, CDR2 SNTAGT.

As concerns this clonotype: A junction boundary mismatches the germline segment, possibly from a read error. V and J are TRBV5-1 and TRBJ1-2; 7 bases are a match to TRBD1. The V gene's germline CDR1 is SGHRS and CDR2 YFSETQ. The CDR3 extends over 11 amino acids. The CDR3 sequence: CAGSYQGVDTF. The CDR3 bases are TGCGCCGGCAGCTACCAGGGGGTTGACACCTTC.

This sequence joins TRBV6-2 or TRBV6-3 and TRBJ2-5; D is possibly TRBD2 (5 bases). The DNA matches TRBJ2-7 better at its end, which makes the J call doubtful. The germline CDR1 and CDR2 sequences are MNHEY and SVGEGT. The CDR3 is made up of 14 amino acids. The CDR3 DNA reads as TGTGCCAGCAGTTACTCGATTACGGGGAACGAGCAGTACTTC. This translates into CASSYSITGNEQYF.

Points on this clonotype: The germline gene is not matched at one end of the junction; a read error may be the cause. The chain has TRBV29-1 and TRBJ1-2; 7 bases match TRBD1. The CDR3 contains 14 residues. Per the germline V gene, CDR1 is SQVTM and CDR2 is ANQGSEA. CDR3 amino acids: CSDPPGQPNYGHTF. In DNA form, the CDR3 reads TGCAGCGACCCACCGGGACAGCCCAACTATGGCCACACCTTC.

The chain links TRBV7-9 to TRBJ2-7, with a possible D match to TRBD2 (6 bases). Germline assignment: CDR1 SEHNR and CDR2 FQNEAQ (reference sequence). Trimming removed 3 bases from V and 3 bases from J, with 12 bases in between. The CDR3 runs 14 residues. CDR3 sequence: CASSLDGTGYEQYF. The CDR3 coding sequence is TGTGCCAGCAGCTTGGATGGGACTGGCTACGAGCAGTACTTC.

The chain joins TRBV3-1 to TRBJ2-5; the D is unclear. Germline assignment: CDR1 LGHDT and CDR2 YNNKEL (reference sequence). The CDR3 has 15 amino acids. Trimming removed 0 bases from V and 1 base from J, with 9 bases in between. The DNA of the CDR3 is TGTGCCAGCAGCCAAGAGGCACGACTCCAAGAGACCCAGTACTTC. Protein: CASSQEARLQETQYF.

This clonotype was observed many times. This rearrangement joins TRBV2 to TRBJ1-4; maybe TRBD1 (5 bases). The CDR3 sequence is 12 residues long. Trimming took off 6 bases at V and 8 bases at J, with 10 bases between the two ends. Germline assignment: CDR1 SNHLY and CDR2 FYNNEI. In DNA form, the CDR3 reads TGTGCCAGCAGCCTCAGGGAGGAAAAACTGTTTTTT. Amino acid sequence: CASSLREEKLFF.

This clonotype showed up many times. J is TRBJ2-2 and V is TRBV7-9; the D is unclear. This CDR3 spans 15 amino acids. Between the trimmed V and J ends, which lost 5 bases and 4 bases, there was a span of 14 bases. The germline V gene encodes CDR1 SEHNR and CDR2 FQNEAQ (reference sequence). The CDR3 DNA sequence: TGTGCCAGCAGCACCAACGGGTTGGCCACCGGGGAGCTGTTTTTT. Its protein is CASSTNGLATGELFF.

The gene calls are TRBV12-3 or TRBV12-4 and TRBJ1-5; D is possibly TRBD1 (6 bases). The CDR3 has 15 amino acids. Trimming removed 3 bases from V and 4 bases from J, with 13 bases in between. The CDR3 loop reads CASSFRQGRNQPQHF. The CDR3 region has the DNA TGTGCCAGCAGTTTCAGGCAGGGGAGAAATCAGCCCCAGCATTTT.

The V and J genes are TRBV24-1 and TRBJ1-3; no clear D. Deletions cut 5 bases from V and 6 bases from J, with 19 bases between. The CDR3 sequence is 16 residues long. Looked up from germline, CDR1 is KGHDR and CDR2 is SFDVKD. The CDR3 nucleotides are TGTGCCACCAGTGGCGGCCTAGCAACTAATGAAAACACCATATATTTT. It is translated as CATSGGLATNENTIYF.

This clonotype was observed a few times. J is TRBJ1-1 and V is TRBV9; D possibly corresponds to TRBD1 (5 bases). CDR3 length: 14 residues. V lost 5 bases and J 1 base, leaving 12 bases between the germline ends. The germline CDR1 and CDR2 sequences are SGDLS and YYNGEE. CDR3: CASRPAGGNTEAFF. CDR3 sequence (DNA): TGTGCCAGCAGACCAGCGGGGGGGAACACTGAAGCTTTCTTT.

This clonotype came up once. The chain employs TRBV2 and TRBJ1-6; 8 nucleotides match TRBD1. The junction had 13 bases not matched to a gene; V was cut back by 6 bases and J by 9 bases. This CDR3 spans 16 amino acids. Germline V gives CDR1 SNHLY, CDR2 FYNNEI. This CDR3 is CASSLSSGDRRSPLHF. CDR3 nucleotide sequence: TGTGCCAGCAGCCTATCAAGCGGGGACAGGCGTTCACCCCTCCACTTT.

This chain connects TRBV2 to TRBJ1-2; weak D call: TRBD1 (6 bases). There are 14 residues in the CDR3. Germline loops: CDR1 SNHLY, CDR2 FYNNEI. Between the trimmed V and J ends, which lost 2 bases and 4 bases, there was a span of 11 bases. The CDR3 reads CASSEYGGSYGYTF. CDR3 DNA sequence: TGTGCCAGCAGTGAATATGGGGGCTCCTATGGCTACACCTTC. Combining the CDR3 with reference TRBV2 and TRBJ1-2 gives the whole variable domain EPEVTQTPSHQVTQMGQEVILRCVPISNHLYFYWYRQILGQKVEFLVSFYNNEISEKSEIFDDQFSVERPDGSNFTLKIRSTKLEDSAMYFCASSEYGGSYGYTFGSGTRLTVV.

This CDR3 reads CASSPPGQLNYGYTF. In nucleotides, the CDR3 is TGTGCCAGCAGCCCCCCCGGACAGTTAAACTATGGCTACACCTTC. V and J are TRBV7-9 and TRBJ1-2; D is perhaps TRBD1 (6 bases). V dropped 5 bases and J dropped 2 bases, with 15 bases sitting between them. Germline V gene sequence: CDR1 SEHNR, CDR2 FQNEAQ (reference sequence). This CDR3 has 15 amino acids.

This clonotype was observed at least ten times. The CDR3 loop reads CATSREAGLADSSYEQYF. The CDR3 DNA follows: TGTGCCACCAGCAGAGAAGCGGGACTAGCGGACTCGAGCTACGAGCAGTACTTC. This chain uses TRBV15 with TRBJ2-7; TRBD2 agrees at 11 bases. Trimming at V came to 0 bases and at J to 3 bases, leaving 10 bases not matched to a gene. This CDR3 region has 18 residues. From germline, CDR1 is LNHNV and CDR2 YYDKDF (reference sequence).

The chain uses TRBV29-1 and TRBJ1-2; 8 nucleotides match TRBD1. CDR1 is SQVTM and CDR2 is ANQGSEA in the germline V gene. V trimming: 8 bases; J trimming: 2 bases; junction bases outside the gene matches: 4. There are 12 residues in the CDR3. The CDR3 region is CSPDRVNYGYTF. The CDR3 DNA reads TGCAGCCCGGACAGGGTAAACTATGGCTACACCTTC.

J is TRBJ2-7 and V is TRBV7-9; the match to TRBD1 covers 11 bases. Germline loops: CDR1 SEHNR, CDR2 FQNEAQ (reference sequence). The CDR3 has 15 residues. The J segment lost 4 bases and the V segment lost 3 bases, leaving 5 bases of the junction unmatched. CDR3 sequence: CASSLGGQGAYEQYF. The CDR3 coding sequence is TGTGCCAGCAGCTTGGGTGGACAGGGGGCTTACGAGCAGTACTTC.

The table lists this clonotype with many counts. This rearrangement joins TRBV10-3 to TRBJ1-2; possibly TRBD1 for D (5 bases). Trimming left V 3 bases short and J 4 bases short, with 15 bases between. Germline loops: CDR1 ENHRY, CDR2 SYGVKD. The CDR3 is 15 amino acids. CDR3 DNA sequence: TGTGCCATCAGTGACGGTCCAGGGAGGGCCTATGGCTACACCTTC. Protein product: CAISDGPGRAYGYTF.

The chain couples TRBV10-2 to TRBJ1-5, with D maybe TRBD1 (5 bases). Germline assignment: CDR1 WSHSY and CDR2 SAAADI. V lost 4 bases and J lost 2, with 12 bases in between. The CDR3 sequence is 15 residues long. The CDR3 loop reads CASSVEGGGNQPQHF. The CDR3 bases are TGCGCCAGCAGTGTTGAGGGAGGGGGCAATCAGCCCCAGCATTTT.

The rearrangement uses TRBV25-1 and TRBJ1-2, with 10 nucleotides matching TRBD1. CDR1 and CDR2 from the germline V gene are MGHDK and SYGVNS. V lost 5 bases, J lost 7 bases, and 7 bases stayed unmatched. The CDR3 has 14 residues. In DNA, the CDR3 is TGTGCCAGCAGTAAACCGGGACAGGGGATTGGCTACACCTTC. This gives the protein CASSKPGQGIGYTF.

The chain has TRBV7-2 and TRBJ1-6; D remains unclear. This CDR3 is 14 amino acids long. The ends were cut back, 8 bases at V and 5 bases at J, with 13 bases in the middle. Germline CDR1 and CDR2: SGHTA and FQGNSA. The CDR3 sequence: CASSRRSHNSPLHF. CDR3 sequence (DNA): TGTGCCAGCTCCCGGCGGAGCCATAATTCACCCCTCCACTTT.

The V call is TRBV20-1, the J call TRBJ2-7; D possibly matches TRBD1 or TRBD2 (5 bases each). From germline, CDR1 is DFQATT and CDR2 SNEGSKA (reference sequence). This CDR3 is 14 amino acids long. Trimming took off 1 base at V and 3 bases at J, with 13 bases between the two ends. The CDR3 DNA reads TGCAGTGCTAGAGGGCAGGGAGATGGCTACGAGCAGTACTTC. Translation: CSARGQGDGYEQYF.